This section outlines one T cell receptor beta chain sequence together with its context. Its antigen is not known. A modified ARM-PCR protocol with three rounds of nested PCR amplified TCRbeta. TCRdb re-derived calls from the multiplex PCR reads in MiXCR, one entry per CDR3 protein. The sample contains about 80,000 distinct CDR3 sequences, 75% to 90% of which appear only once. The data were obtained in a study of tumor and adjacent non-tumor tissue in lung cancer. Study-level results: Higher tumor TCR diversity was associated with shorter survival. Compared with tumor, normal lung showed significantly lower TCR diversity. In normal lung, the top 100 clones were significantly more dominant than in tumor.

The CDR3 has 15 amino acids. Looked up from germline, CDR1 is SGHRS and CDR2 is YFSETQ. Losses at the gene ends were 6 bases for V and 6 bases for J; bases not matched to a gene: 6. This sample's RNA came from whole unsorted tissue. The rearrangement uses TRBV5-1 and TRBJ2-1; 13 bases line up with TRBD2. The sample comprised lung tumor tissue. This TCR was sampled from a woman between 45 and 60 years old with non-small cell lung cancer. The CDR3 region is CASTIWTSGSNEQFF. The CDR3 bases are TGCGCCAGCACCATTTGGACTAGCGGGAGCAATGAGCAGTTCTTC.